One and the same sample provided the 3 T cell receptor beta chains below, sequenced in a study of regulatory T cells in long-lasting Graves disease. According to the study, TCR beta libraries were built with iRepertoire HTBI primers and CDR3-region Arm-PCR. Each CDR3 protein is one row after TCRdb ran MiXCR on the multiplex PCR reads. The sample lists 600,000 to 800,000 distinct CDR3 sequences, about 32% occurring once. The time point is: persistent/refractory GD, antithyroid drugs over 5 years with positive TRAb. The TCR library was made from RNA that had been extracted from PBMCs in TRIzol. This specimen consisted of peripheral blood mononuclear cells (PBMCs), obtained when the disease was refractory, from a patient treated with antithyroid drugs. The receptors here all came from a female donor with Graves disease.

In this sample, this clonotype turned up many times. CDR3 nucleotide sequence: TGTGCCAGCAGTTTAGATACAGGGGGGGTGGCTGGGGCCAACGTCCTGACTTTC. It codes for CASSLDTGGVAGANVLTF. This sequence joins TRBV12-3 or TRBV12-4 and TRBJ2-6; D perhaps matches TRBD1 (8 bases). Trimming removed 1 base at V and 2 bases at J, with 15 bases between. The CDR3 spans 18 residues.

This clonotype has a handful of counts. The chain combines TRBV19 with TRBJ1-2; 11 bases map to TRBD1. The length of the CDR3 is 15 residues. Germline V gene sequence: CDR1 LNHDA, CDR2 SQIVND (reference sequence). Losses at the gene ends were 4 bases for V and 3 bases for J; bases not matched to a gene: 4. CDR3 protein: CASSKRTGGDYGYTF. As DNA, the CDR3 is TGTGCCAGTAGTAAGAGGACAGGGGGCGACTATGGCTACACCTTC.

V is TRBV12-3 or TRBV12-4 and J is TRBJ2-7; 9 nucleotides align to TRBD1. J lost 2 bases, V lost 8 bases, and 13 bases had no gene match. This CDR3 is 16 amino acids long. The CDR3 reads CASSPRTGDGAYEQYF. CDR3 nucleotides: TGTGCCAGCTCACCCCGGACAGGGGATGGGGCCTACGAGCAGTACTTC.